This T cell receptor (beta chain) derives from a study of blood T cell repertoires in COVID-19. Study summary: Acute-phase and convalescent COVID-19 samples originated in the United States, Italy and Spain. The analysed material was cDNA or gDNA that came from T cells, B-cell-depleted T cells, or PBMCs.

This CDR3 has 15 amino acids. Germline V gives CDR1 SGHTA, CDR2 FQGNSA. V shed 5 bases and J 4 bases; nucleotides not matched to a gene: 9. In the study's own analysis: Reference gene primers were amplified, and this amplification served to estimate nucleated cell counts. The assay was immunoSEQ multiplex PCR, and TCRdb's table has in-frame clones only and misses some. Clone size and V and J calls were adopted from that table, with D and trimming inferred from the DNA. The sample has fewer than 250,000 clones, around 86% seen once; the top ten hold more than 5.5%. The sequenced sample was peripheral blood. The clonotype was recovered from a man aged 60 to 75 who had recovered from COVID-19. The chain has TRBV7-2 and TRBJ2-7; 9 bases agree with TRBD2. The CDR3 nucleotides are TGTGCCAGCAGCCTTTCACGGACTAGCGTTTACGAGCAGTACTTC. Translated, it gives CASSLSRTSVYEQYF.